A selection of T cell receptor beta chains follows, all from one sample in a study of T cells in Graves' hyperthyroidism and ophthalmopathy. TCRdb fed the multiplex PCR reads into MiXCR, producing one record per CDR3 protein. The table includes roughly 500,000 distinct CDR3 sequences, 40% to 55% detected once. The specimen was peripheral blood or thyroid tissue (not recorded which). The receptors stem from an adult woman with Graves' disease, either hyperthyroidism or ophthalmopathy (not recorded which). Both conserved end residues are part of each CDR3. The D gene is left open where the match is weak. Size values are once, few and many counts, or a class for expanded clones, and some rows have none.

V: TRBV9
J: TRBJ2-1
D: NA
size: NA
DNA: TGTGCCAGCGCGAAAGGACAGTTCTTC
CDR3: CASAKGQFF

V: TRBV9
J: TRBJ2-5
D: NA
size: NA
DNA: TGTGCCAGCAGCGCGACCGCCCTTTGGTGGGGACAAGAGACCCAGTACTTC
CDR3: CASSATALWWGQETQYF

V: TRBV11-1
J: TRBJ1-3
D: NA
size: NA
DNA: TGTGCCAGCAGCTTAGCGCGGCTGAGCTTCGGGGCCTCTGGAAACACCATATATTTT
CDR3: CASSLARLSFGASGNTIYF

V: TRBV2
J: TRBJ2-5
D: NA
size: NA
DNA: TGTGCCAGCAGTGCGAGGGGGATAGAGACCCAGTACTTC
CDR3: CASSARGIETQYF

V: TRBV29-1
J: TRBJ2-7
D: TRBD1
size: NA
DNA: TGCAGCGTTGTAACAGGGGGCTGCGAGCAGTACTTC
CDR3: CSVVTGGCEQYF

V: TRBV20-1
J: TRBJ1-1
D: NA
size: NA
DNA: TGCAGTGGGTCTAGGATAAAGGTTGGGGCTTTCTTT
CDR3: CSGSRIKVGAFF

V: TRBV6-5
J: TRBJ2-5
D: TRBD1
size: many
DNA: TGTGCCAGCAGTAATCGACCCGGGACAGGGGTCGGTGAGACCCAGTACTTC
CDR3: CASSNRPGTGVGETQYF

V: TRBV10-2
J: TRBJ2-5
D: NA
size: NA
DNA: TGCGCCAGCCAAGATCGATTAGGGGTAGAGACCCAGTACTTC
CDR3: CASQDRLGVETQYF

V: TRBV29-1
J: TRBJ2-6
D: NA
size: NA
DNA: TGCAGCGTTTGGCAGACCTCTGGGGCCAACGTCCTGACTTTC
CDR3: CSVWQTSGANVLTF

V: TRBV7-2
J: TRBJ2-5
D: NA
size: NA
DNA: TGTGCCAGCAGCCTCGGTGAATCGGCAGAGACCCAGTACTTC
CDR3: CASSLGESAETQYF

V: TRBV28
J: TRBJ1-1
D: NA
size: NA
DNA: TGTGCCAGCAGTTCAGGTGGGGCTCAGGGTTCCACTGAAGCTTTCTTT
CDR3: CASSSGGAQGSTEAFF

V: TRBV4-2
J: TRBJ1-5
D: NA
size: many
DNA: TGTGCCAGCAGCCAAGATCCAGGAGGATATCAGCCCCAGCATTTT
CDR3: CASSQDPGGYQPQHF

V: TRBV7-4
J: TRBJ1-2
D: NA
size: NA
DNA: TGTGCCAGCAGGTACGAGGCTAACTATGGCTACACCTTC
CDR3: CASRYEANYGYTF

V: TRBV7-2
J: TRBJ1-5
D: NA
size: NA
DNA: TGTGCCAGCAGCCCCGGGGAGGTACGAAATCAGCCCCAGCATTTT
CDR3: CASSPGEVRNQPQHF

V: TRBV4-1
J: TRBJ2-7
D: NA
size: many
DNA: TGCGCCAGCAGCCAAGATTGGACTTCCTACGAGCAGTACTTC
CDR3: CASSQDWTSYEQYF

V: TRBV24-1
J: TRBJ2-1
D: TRBD1
size: NA
DNA: TGTGCCACCAGTGACCCGGGACAGGGGACCAATGAGCAGTTCTTC
CDR3: CATSDPGQGTNEQFF

V: TRBV30
J: TRBJ1-5
D: NA
size: few
DNA: TGTGCCTGGAGTGTAGGCAGGGGCAATCAGCCCCAGCATTTT
CDR3: CAWSVGRGNQPQHF

V: TRBV20-1
J: TRBJ2-7
D: TRBD1
size: many
DNA: TGCAGCGCTGAGGACAGGGAGGCCTACGAGCAGTACTTC
CDR3: CSAEDREAYEQYF

V: TRBV10-3
J: TRBJ1-5
D: TRBD1
size: NA
DNA: TGTGCCATCAGGACGACAGGGGGCGGCAATCAGCCCCAGCATTTT
CDR3: CAIRTTGGGNQPQHF

V: TRBV24-1
J: TRBJ2-1
D: TRBD1
size: NA
DNA: TGTGCCACCAGTGAGGTGGGACAGGGGGCTAGGGACAATGAGCAGTTCTTC
CDR3: CATSEVGQGARDNEQFF

V: TRBV2
J: TRBJ2-7
D: TRBD1
size: once
DNA: TGTGCCAGCCAAGCGGGACAGGGGGCAGTCGAGCAGTACTTC
CDR3: CASQAGQGAVEQYF

V: TRBV10-3
J: TRBJ2-7
D: NA
size: NA
DNA: TGTGCCATCAGCGTTGAAGACGTGGGAGGCTCTCCCTACGAGCAGTACTTC
CDR3: CAISVEDVGGSPYEQYF

V: TRBV10-3
J: TRBJ1-1
D: NA
size: NA
DNA: TGTGCCAGCAGTCCGCCGCAGGGCTCCGGCGGTAAAGCTTTCTTT
CDR3: CASSPPQGSGGKAFF

V: TRBV7-6
J: TRBJ1-5
D: NA
size: NA
DNA: TGTGCCAGCAGCAGAACAGGGTACGACCAGCCCCAGCATTTT
CDR3: CASSRTGYDQPQHF

V: TRBV14
J: TRBJ1-2
D: NA
size: few
DNA: TGTGCCAGCAGCCAAGTCCCGGGTAGCCTCTATGGCTACACCTTC
CDR3: CASSQVPGSLYGYTF

V: TRBV29-1
J: TRBJ2-7
D: TRBD1
size: NA
DNA: TGCAGCGTTGTAGCAGGGGGCAAGACCTACGAGCAGTACTTC
CDR3: CSVVAGGKTYEQYF

V: TRBV3-1
J: TRBJ1-1
D: NA
size: many
DNA: TGTGCCAGCAGCCATGCGAACACTGAAGCTTTCTTT
CDR3: CASSHANTEAFF

V: TRBV19
J: TRBJ1-2
D: NA
size: few
DNA: TGTGCCAGTAGGCAGGGATCTCTTGGCTACACCTTC
CDR3: CASRQGSLGYTF

V: TRBV20-1
J: TRBJ2-3
D: NA
size: NA
DNA: TGCAGTGCTAGGAGTTTGGGAGTAGCGGAGTCCACAGATACGCAGTATTTT
CDR3: CSARSLGVAESTDTQYF